Shown below are 4 T cell receptor beta chains from a single sample sequenced in a study of beta chain features in type 1 diabetes. Findings and caveats of the study: Type 1 diabetes patients showed a moderate but significant shortening of TCRB CDR3s in all four CD4+ subsets.

Isolated RNA was reverse transcribed in full, so expressed TCRB transcripts were sequenced. Libraries were prepared by immunoSEQ multiplex PCR; TCRdb keeps only in-frame clonotypes and omits some of them. This sample yields over 150,000 clones, of which approximately 7.9% are seen a single time; roughly 0.5% belongs to the top ten. No cognate antigen is known for these TCRs. Sequencing input: central memory CD4+ T cells from blood. The receptors come from a young man with type 1 diabetes.

This clone turned up a few times. The rearrangement joins TRBV6-5 to TRBJ1-2; D might be TRBD1 (6 bases). The germline V gene encodes CDR1 MNHEY and CDR2 SVGAGI. The germline V and J ends were trimmed by 6 bases and 4 bases, with 18 bases remaining between them. The CDR3 consists of 15 residues. CDR3 sequence (DNA): TGTGCCAGCAGCTCCGGCCAGGGACAACTCTATGGCTACACCTTC. Protein: CASSSGQGQLYGYTF.

This clone came up a few times. The chain couples TRBV6-5 to TRBJ2-7, with a tentative D call TRBD1 (7 bases). V was shortened by 9 bases and J by 5 bases, with 17 bases between the two germline ends. CDR1 is MNHEY and CDR2 is SVGAGI in the germline V gene. The CDR3 length is 13 residues. CDR3 sequence reads: CASTRQGGNEQYF. Here the CDR3 DNA reads TGTGCCAGTACAAGACAGGGCGGGAACGAGCAGTACTTC.

V is TRBV5-1 and J is TRBJ1-2, with 8 bases aligning to TRBD1. The germline gives CDR1 SGHRS, CDR2 YFSETQ. Trimming at V came to 4 bases and at J to 7 bases, leaving 12 bases not matched to a gene. This CDR3 has 15 residues. CDR3 sequence reads: CASSGTGRGGGGYTF. The CDR3 DNA reads as TGCGCCAGCAGCGGGACAGGTCGAGGCGGAGGTGGCTACACCTTC.

The chain carries TRBV6-5 and TRBJ1-2; possibly TRBD1 for D (6 bases). Trimming pared 6 bases from V and 7 bases from J, leaving 15 bases between. This CDR3 contains 13 residues. The germline CDR1 and CDR2 sequences are MNHEY and SVGAGI. CDR3 sequence reads: CASRIQGSGGYTF. Written as DNA, the CDR3 is TGTGCCAGCAGGATCCAGGGGTCTGGTGGCTACACCTTC.